The 18 T cell receptor beta chains below all came from one sample that was sequenced in a study of blood T cell repertoires in COVID-19. Sequencing was performed with immunoSEQ multiplex PCR; in TCRdb, only in-frame clones are kept and a portion is missing. The sample carries 100,000 to 150,000 clones, over 80% recorded once. Sequenced material: peripheral blood. The source of these receptors is a man between 65 and 85 years old with acute or convalescent COVID-19.

The chain carries TRBV6-2 or TRBV6-3 and TRBJ2-3, with TRBD2 matching 13 bases. This CDR3 comprises 15 residues. The ends lost 6 bases at V and 9 bases at J; junction bases unmatched: 9. Germline V gene lookup returns CDR1 MNHEY and CDR2 SVGEGT. This CDR3 reads CASSPSTSGGYTQYF. As DNA, the CDR3 is TGTGCCAGCAGCCCATCGACTAGCGGGGGGTACACGCAGTATTTT.

The chain has TRBV14 and TRBJ2-1; D not certain. This CDR3 is built from 15 residues. The ends were cut back, 4 bases at V and 0 bases at J, with 10 bases in the middle. The germline gives CDR1 SGHDN, CDR2 FVKESK. In DNA, the CDR3 is TGTGCCAGCAGCCCCGCCTATAGCTCCTACAATGAGCAGTTCTTC. Amino acids: CASSPAYSSYNEQFF.

The chain links TRBV2 to TRBJ1-3; 9 bases map to TRBD1. This CDR3 has 15 residues. Germline CDR1 reads SNHLY; CDR2 reads FYNNEI. V was pared by 6 bases and J by 4 bases, with 7 bases of the junction left unmatched. The DNA of the CDR3 is TGTGCCAGCAGGGATGGACAGGGGCTCGGAAACACCATATATTTT. Translated: CASRDGQGLGNTIYF.

This chain's CDR3 is CASSQDYRGRAGANVLTF. In DNA, the CDR3 is TGCGCCAGCAGCCAAGATTACAGGGGGCGCGCGGGGGCCAACGTCCTGACTTTC. The chain recombines TRBV4-1 with TRBJ2-6; 9 positions match TRBD1. This CDR3 region has 18 residues. V was pared by 0 bases and J by 4 bases, with 7 bases of the junction left unmatched. CDR1 and CDR2 (germline): MGHRA, YSYEKL.

This clone was counted a few times. The gene calls are TRBV6-5 and TRBJ1-1; D is uncertain. Deletions cut 7 bases from V and 3 bases from J, with 6 bases between. Germline values: CDR1 MNHEY, CDR2 SVGAGI. This CDR3 comprises 11 residues. DNA for the CDR3: TGTGCCAGCACCTCAGACACTGAAGCTTTCTTT. Protein sequence: CASTSDTEAFF.

The rearrangement links TRBV5-4 to TRBJ2-1, with 14 bases fitting TRBD2. From germline, CDR1 is SGHNT and CDR2 YYREEE (reference sequence). V lost 5 bases to trimming and J lost 11 bases; unmatched junction nucleotides: 9. The CDR3 sequence is 15 residues long. For the CDR3, the DNA is TGTGCCAGCAGACCGGGACTAGCGGGGGAGGGGAAGCAGTTCTTC. It translates to CASRPGLAGEGKQFF.

V and J are TRBV19 and TRBJ2-1; D perhaps matches TRBD2 (6 bases). CDR1 LNHDA and CDR2 SQIVND come from the germline V gene (reference sequence). The CDR3 runs to 15 residues. Trimming took off 11 bases at V and 9 bases at J, with 26 bases between the two ends. The CDR3 DNA reads as TGTGCCGGAGCCCGCCGGGGGTCTATTGACTGTGAGCAGTTCTTC. This gives the protein CAGARRGSIDCEQFF.

The chain has TRBV5-4 and TRBJ1-2; tentative D call: TRBD1 (5 bases). The V end was cut by 3 bases, the J end by 8 bases, with 17 bases between. This CDR3 is 14 amino acids long. Germline-derived CDR1 and CDR2 are SGHNT and YYREEE (reference sequence). The CDR3 DNA sequence: TGTGCCAGCAGCTCCGCCGGGACGGCGGGGGGCTACACCTTC. This codes for CASSSAGTAGGYTF.

V usage is TRBV11-3 and J usage is TRBJ2-7, with 9 bases that match TRBD2. The junction had 5 bases not matched to a gene; V was cut back by 6 bases and J by 2 bases. The CDR3 length is 14 residues. CDR1 and CDR2 (germline): SGHNT, YENEEA. The CDR3 region has the DNA TGTGCCAGCAGTGCGGGACTAGCCCCCTACGAGCAGTACTTC. It is translated as CASSAGLAPYEQYF.

This clone turned up a few times. The chain carries TRBV27 and TRBJ1-1, with D uncertain. Germline CDR1 reads MNHEY; CDR2 reads SMNVEV (reference sequence). This CDR3 comprises 13 residues. V lost 3 bases, J lost 1 base, and 6 bases lay in between. The CDR3 DNA sequence: TGTGCCAGCAGTTTTGAGTGGAACACTGAAGCTTTCTTT. Protein sequence: CASSFEWNTEAFF.

This chain joins TRBV21-1 and TRBJ2-7; TRBD1, the D gene given by the table, was not confirmed from the DNA. TRBV21-1 constitutes a pseudogene. The CDR3 extends over 17 amino acids. CDR3: CASSKRTTGAVPNEQYF. In nucleotides, the CDR3 is TGTGCCAGCAGCAAAAGGACGACAGGGGCTGTTCCTAACGAGCAGTACTTC.

Judged by abundance, this clone is medium-sized (0.01 to 0.1%). The V and J genes are TRBV3-1 (or the pseudogene TRBV3-2) and TRBJ2-7; 9 bases match TRBD2. The V gene end was trimmed by 4 bases and the J gene end by 0 bases; junction bases not matched to a gene: 1. The CDR3 totals 14 residues. Looked up from germline, CDR1 is LGHDT and CDR2 is YNNKEL (reference sequence). The CDR3 is CASSPTSGSYEQYF. In DNA form, the CDR3 reads TGTGCCAGCAGCCCGACTAGCGGCTCCTACGAGCAGTACTTC.

The CDR3 protein is CASSLNAIQGAAGYGYTF. As DNA, the CDR3 is TGCGCCAGCAGCTTGAATGCAATACAGGGGGCGGCCGGCTATGGCTACACCTTC. V gene TRBV5-1 combines with J gene TRBJ1-2, with 9 bases fitting TRBD1. Germline values: CDR1 SGHRS, CDR2 YFSETQ. The trim removed 1 base at V and 4 bases at J, leaving 14 bases unmatched. The CDR3 sequence is 18 residues long.

This rearrangement joins TRBV3-1 (or the pseudogene TRBV3-2) to TRBJ2-7; D gene uncertain. V shed 1 base and J shed 5 bases, with 6 bases lying between them. CDR1 is LGHDT and CDR2 is YNNKEL in the germline V gene (reference sequence). This CDR3 has 12 residues. The CDR3 DNA follows: TGTGCCAGCAGCCAAGGACTGAACGAGCAGTACTTC. Its translation is CASSQGLNEQYF.

This chain links TRBV24-1 with TRBJ2-1; 9 nucleotides line up with TRBD2. The CDR3 totals 16 residues. With 4 bases clipped from V and 7 bases from J, the junction kept 10 bases outside the gene matches. Looked up from germline, CDR1 is KGHDR and CDR2 is SFDVKD. CDR3 bases: TGTGCCACCAGTGAGGGAGGCGGGGGGGCCAGAAATGAGCAGTTCTTC. Translation gives CATSEGGGGARNEQFF.

This clone was seen a handful of times. V gene TRBV2 combines with J gene TRBJ2-7; D gene ambiguous. The CDR3 has 11 amino acids. V lost 2 bases to trimming and J lost 4 bases, with 3 bases between them. CDR1 SNHLY and CDR2 FYNNEI come from the germline V gene. The CDR3 bases are TGTGCCAGCAGTGAAATATACGAGCAGTACTTC. Its translation: CASSEIYEQYF.

This rearrangement joins TRBV6-5 to TRBJ1-2; D not resolved. The CDR3 covers 13 residues. V was cut by 0 bases and J by 4 bases, with 6 bases left in between. Looked up from germline, CDR1 is MNHEY and CDR2 is SVGAGI. The chain's CDR3 is CASSYSIGYGYTF. In nucleotides, the CDR3 is TGTGCCAGCAGTTACTCTATCGGCTATGGCTACACCTTC.

This clone was observed a handful of times. The V gene is TRBV30, the J gene TRBJ1-4; no definite D call. CDR3 length equals 15 residues. Germline CDR1 is GTSNPN and CDR2 is SVGIG (reference sequence). Trimming took off 7 bases at V and 5 bases at J, with 20 bases between the two ends. CDR3 loop: CAFQITRRGNEKLFF. CDR3 sequence (DNA): TGTGCCTTCCAAATCACTCGAAGAGGGAATGAAAAACTGTTTTTT.